A single sample is the source of the 10 T cell receptor beta chains below, sequenced in a study of blood T cell repertoires in COVID-19. Clones were read by immunoSEQ multiplex PCR, and TCRdb kept only the in-frame ones, dropping some. In the table there are roughly 290,000 clones, about 89% of which are singletons. The sample consisted of peripheral blood. These receptors all stem from a man younger than 40 with acute or convalescent COVID-19.

This sequence joins TRBV10-3 and TRBJ2-1; the D gene is possibly TRBD1 (5 bases). The V end was cut by 10 bases, the J end by 8 bases, with 15 bases between. The CDR3 length is 12 residues. In germline, CDR1 is ENHRY, CDR2 SYGVKD. The CDR3 reads CANAQGGDEQFF. Written as DNA, the CDR3 is TGTGCCAACGCTCAGGGTGGGGATGAGCAGTTCTTC.

CDR3 sequence (DNA): TGTGCCAGCACTGTAGCGGGCCCGGTTCAGTATTTT. This gives the protein CASTVAGPVQYF. The J gene is TRBJ2-3, the V gene TRBV2; the match to TRBD2 covers 7 bases. With 7 bases clipped from V and 12 bases from J, the junction kept 10 bases outside the gene matches. In germline, CDR1 is SNHLY, CDR2 FYNNEI. CDR3 length equals 12 residues.

J is TRBJ2-1 and V is TRBV7-2; TRBD2 aligns across 8 bases. The CDR3 spans 15 residues. CDR1 and CDR2 from the germline V gene are SGHTA and FQGNSA. With V trimmed by 3 bases and J by 6 bases, 7 bases remained unmatched. CDR3: CASSFLASGRNEQFF. DNA for the CDR3: TGTGCCAGCAGCTTTTTGGCTAGCGGGCGCAATGAGCAGTTCTTC.

This chain links TRBV5-6 with TRBJ1-1, with a weak D call TRBD1 (5 bases). The CDR3 extends over 15 amino acids. CDR1 SGHDT and CDR2 YYEEEE come from the germline V gene. Trimming removed 3 bases at V and 1 base at J, with 13 bases between. CDR3 bases: TGTGCCAGCAGCTCACAAGGTGGGGCGAACACTGAAGCTTTCTTT. As protein: CASSSQGGANTEAFF.

V is TRBV6-5 and J is TRBJ2-1; the match to TRBD1 covers 11 bases. Trimming at V came to 8 bases and at J to 4 bases, leaving 7 bases not matched to a gene. Germline V gene lookup returns CDR1 MNHEY and CDR2 SVGAGI. The CDR3 totals 15 residues. This CDR3 is CASARGTGGYNEQFF. The DNA of the CDR3 is TGTGCCAGCGCGAGAGGGACAGGGGGGTACAATGAGCAGTTCTTC.

The J gene is TRBJ1-3, the V gene TRBV5-1, with a possible D match to TRBD1 (6 bases). The germline CDR1 and CDR2 sequences are SGHRS and YFSETQ. CDR3 length: 14 amino acids. With 4 bases removed from V and 0 bases from J, the gap between germline ends came to 8 bases. CDR3 coding DNA: TGCGCCAGCAGCCCGGACAGCTCTGGAAACACCATATATTTT. It is translated as CASSPDSSGNTIYF.

The sample holds one count of this clone. The V call is TRBV28, the J call TRBJ1-6; 7 bases fit TRBD1. The V gene end was trimmed by 11 bases and the J gene end by 10 bases; junction bases not matched to a gene: 11. Per the germline V gene, CDR1 is MDHEN and CDR2 is SYDVKM. The CDR3 is 13 residues long. The CDR3 DNA follows: TGTGCCGGACAACAGGGGCTGAGCTCACCCCTCCACTTT. Translated, it gives CAGQQGLSSPLHF.

The rearrangement uses TRBV6-9 and TRBJ2-1, with D possibly matching TRBD2 (6 bases). The CDR3 runs to 15 residues. Germline assignment: CDR1 MNHGY and CDR2 SVAAGI. Trimming left V 4 bases short and J 4 bases short, with 14 bases between. The CDR3 loop reads CASSSTTSSYNEQFF. In DNA form, the CDR3 reads TGTGCCAGCAGTTCTACGACTAGTAGTTACAATGAGCAGTTCTTC.

The rearrangement links TRBV7-8 to TRBJ2-7; TRBD2 aligns across 7 bases. Germline CDR1 is SGHVS and CDR2 is FQNEAQ. The J segment lost 3 bases and the V segment lost 5 bases, leaving 4 bases of the junction unmatched. This CDR3 is built from 13 residues. The CDR3 loop is CASSQRDYYEQYF. Here the CDR3 DNA reads TGTGCCAGCAGCCAAAGGGACTACTACGAGCAGTACTTC.

J is TRBJ1-5 and V is TRBV7-9; tentatively, D is TRBD1 (6 bases). CDR3 length: 16 residues. CDR1 is SEHNR, CDR2 FQNEAQ, per germline (reference sequence). The V end lost 3 bases, the J end lost 4 bases, and 16 bases lay between the germline ends. The CDR3 region is CASSLDSTGKNQPQHF. CDR3 DNA sequence: TGTGCCAGCAGCTTGGATAGTACAGGGAAGAATCAGCCCCAGCATTTT.